Given below is one TCR beta chain in context. The antigen is unknown. This sample is drawn from a study of T cell responses to AZD1222 COVID-19 vaccine. General observations from the study: Baseline seropositivity characterized only six AZD1222 recipients.

V dropped 4 bases and J dropped 6 bases, with 20 bases sitting between them. The CDR3 extends over 16 amino acids. The germline CDR1 and CDR2 sequences are LGHDT and YNNKEL (reference sequence). Clones were read by immunoSEQ multiplex PCR, and TCRdb kept only the in-frame ones, dropping some. Of about 140,000 clones listed, about 93% are singletons. This clonotype was obtained from an adult in good health. The chain employs TRBV3-1 (or the pseudogene TRBV3-2) and TRBJ2-3; the D is unclear. This specimen consisted of peripheral blood, obtained on day 0 of AZD1222 vaccination. The CDR3 is CASSPLDGAPGDTQYF. The CDR3, as DNA: TGTGCCAGCAGCCCCCTCGATGGCGCCCCCGGGGATACGCAGTATTTT.